This entry lists 32 T cell receptor beta chains sequenced from one sample in a study of blood T cell repertoires in COVID-19 (dated by TCRdb to 2018 to 2021). The library was produced with the immunoSEQ multiplex PCR assay. Not all clones reach the TCRdb copy of this immuneACCESS table, which keeps in-frame sequences only. Checked studies attribute under half of the gap to unresolved V genes and leave the rest unexplained. The table for this sample lists about 92,000 clones; around 82% of them were counted only once. The ten largest clones represent 8.7% of the sample. Sequenced: peripheral blood. The receptors originated from a man aged 45-65 years who had recovered from COVID-19.

On this clone itself: One end of the junction fails to match germline, which may point to a read error. The gene calls are TRBV7-7 and TRBJ2-5, with D tentatively TRBD1 (5 bases). This CDR3 is 13 amino acids long. Per germline, CDR1 SSHAT and CDR2 FNYEAQ (reference sequence). This CDR3 reads CASSLGPTGTQYF. Written as DNA, the CDR3 is TGTGCTAGCAGCCTCGGACCCACAGGGACCCAGTACTTC.

This clone was seen only once. This chain uses TRBV12-3 or TRBV12-4 with TRBJ2-7; D is uncertain. Trimming removed 5 bases at V and 6 bases at J, with 8 bases between. This CDR3 is built from 11 residues. In DNA, the CDR3 is TGTGCCAGCAGTAACTTGGTCGAGCAGTACTTC. Translation gives CASSNLVEQYF.

This chain connects TRBV7-9 to TRBJ2-1; 9 bases line up with TRBD2. The germline V gene has CDR1 SEHNR and CDR2 FQNEAQ (reference sequence). The CDR3 runs 15 residues. With V trimmed by 6 bases and J by 7 bases, 10 bases remained unmatched. The CDR3 spells CASSGGAGGRNEQFF. The CDR3, as DNA: TGTGCCAGCAGTGGAGGGGCGGGAGGGCGGAATGAGCAGTTCTTC. The variable domain in full, with the rest retrieved from reference TRBV7-9 and TRBJ2-1, is DTGVSQNPRHKITKRGQNVTFRCDPISEHNRLYWYRQTLGQGPEFLTYFQNEAQLEKSRLLSDRFSAERPKGSFSTLEIQRTEQGDSAMYLCASSGGAGGRNEQFFGPGTRLTVL.

This clone was observed once. This chain links TRBV7-2 with TRBJ1-1; D not certain. V was shortened by 6 bases and J by 2 bases, with 4 bases between the two germline ends. CDR3 size: 11 residues. CDR1 and CDR2 from the germline V gene are SGHTA and FQGNSA. The CDR3 DNA reads TGTGCCAGCAGTAAAAACACTGAAGCTTTCTTT. Encoded protein: CASSKNTEAFF.

The V and J genes are TRBV10-3 and TRBJ1-3, with D perhaps TRBD1 (6 bases). CDR3 length equals 17 residues. Germline loops: CDR1 ENHRY, CDR2 SYGVKD. The V gene lost 2 bases and the J gene lost 0 bases, with 14 bases spanning the gap. Here the CDR3 DNA reads TGTGCCATCAGTGAGACAGGGCCTGGAAGCTCTGGAAACACCATATATTTT. Protein product: CAISETGPGSSGNTIYF.

The chain links TRBV6-5 to TRBJ2-7; tentative D call: TRBD1 (6 bases). V was pared by 7 bases and J by 0 bases, with 13 bases between. Germline loops: CDR1 MNHEY, CDR2 SVGAGI. The length of the CDR3 is 14 residues. CDR3 sequence reads: CASNEDRFSYEQYF. The CDR3 DNA reads TGTGCCAGCAACGAGGACAGATTCTCCTACGAGCAGTACTTC.

With regard to this clone: Its ends do not fully match the called genes, so a read error is possible. The chain joins TRBV7-7 to TRBJ1-3; 10 bases fit TRBD1. The CDR3 contains 15 residues. Germline CDR1 SSHAT, CDR2 FNYEAQ (reference sequence). In nucleotides, the CDR3 is TGTGCTAGCAGCCCCGGACAGGGGGTTGGAAACACCATATATTTT. This sequence encodes CASSPGQGVGNTIYF.

The chain recombines TRBV20-1 with TRBJ1-3; TRBD1 is a possible D gene (5 bases). The CDR3 covers 15 residues. Germline CDR1 and CDR2: DFQATT and SNEGSKA (reference sequence). The V end lost 3 bases, the J end lost 2 bases, and 14 bases lay between the germline ends. The CDR3: CSASSLGGAGNTIYF. For the CDR3, the DNA is TGCAGTGCTAGTTCTTTGGGGGGGGCTGGAAACACCATATATTTT.

In its sample, this clone was seen a few times. The rearrangement uses TRBV19 and TRBJ2-1; D unclear. V lost 5 bases, J lost 1 base, and 9 bases lay in between. Germline V lookup: CDR1 LNHDA, CDR2 SQIVND (reference sequence). CDR3 length equals 14 residues. CDR3 DNA sequence: TGTGCCAGTAGTCCCGACGGGTCCTACAATGAGCAGTTCTTC. Residues: CASSPDGSYNEQFF.

This clone turned up a few times. The chain links TRBV5-1 to TRBJ2-2; D call uncertain. Per germline, CDR1 SGHRS and CDR2 YFSETQ. Trimming removed 3 bases from V and 1 base from J, with 4 bases in between. The CDR3 loop spans 13 amino acids. The CDR3 DNA reads TGCGCCAGCAGCTCCGGGAACACCGGGGAGCTGTTTTTT. Translated, it gives CASSSGNTGELFF.

CDR3 DNA: TGTGCCAGCAGTCGAGGGCCCAGCGAGACCCAGTACTTC. Translation: CASSRGPSETQYF. The chain joins TRBV7-9 to TRBJ2-5, with D possibly matching TRBD2 (5 bases). Germline-derived CDR1 and CDR2 are SEHNR and FQNEAQ (reference sequence). This CDR3 spans 13 amino acids. The V end lost 6 bases, the J end lost 5 bases, and 13 bases lay between the germline ends.

V usage is TRBV9 and J usage is TRBJ2-2; TRBD1 matches 9 bases. The V gene end was trimmed by 0 bases and the J gene end by 6 bases; junction bases not matched to a gene: 6. Germline CDR1 is SGDLS and CDR2 is YYNGEE. This CDR3 is 16 amino acids long. As DNA, the CDR3 is TGTGCCAGCAGCGTAGGGGACAGGGAAAGTGCCGGGGAGCTGTTTTTT. This gives the protein CASSVGDRESAGELFF.

This chain joins TRBV10-2 and TRBJ1-1; 7 bases line up with TRBD1. The V gene end was trimmed by 5 bases and the J gene end by 4 bases; junction bases not matched to a gene: 16. This CDR3 comprises 17 residues. Germline V lookup: CDR1 WSHSY, CDR2 SAAADI. The CDR3 DNA reads as TGCGCCAGCAGTTGGGGAGGAGGGGGCCTCTTAATCACTGAAGCTTTCTTT. This translates into CASSWGGGGLLITEAFF.

This chain joins TRBV10-2 and TRBJ1-1; D is possibly TRBD1 (5 bases). V was clipped by 8 bases and J by 2 bases, with 18 bases between them. In germline, CDR1 is WSHSY, CDR2 SAAADI. The CDR3 length is 15 residues. This CDR3 is CASAKGQARNTEAFF. Here the CDR3 DNA reads TGCGCCAGCGCGAAGGGGCAGGCCAGAAACACTGAAGCTTTCTTT.

CDR3: CASSMAGGYQPQHF. The CDR3 DNA sequence: TGTGCCAGTAGTATGGCAGGGGGCTATCAGCCCCAGCATTTT. The chain joins TRBV19 to TRBJ1-5; 8 bases line up with TRBD1. CDR1 and CDR2 from the germline V gene are LNHDA and SQIVND (reference sequence). With V trimmed by 3 bases and J by 5 bases, 3 bases remained unmatched. This CDR3 is built from 14 residues. The full variable domain, rest sourced from reference TRBV19 and TRBJ1-5, is DGGITQSPKYLFRKEGQNVTLSCEQNLNHDAMYWYRQDPGQGLRLIYYSQIVNDFQKGDIAEGYSVSREKKESFPLTVTSAQKNPTAFYLCASSMAGGYQPQHFGDGTRLSIL.

V is TRBV7-9 and J is TRBJ1-1; D is ambiguous. CDR1 SEHNR and CDR2 FQNEAQ come from the germline V gene (reference sequence). CDR3 size: 14 residues. Trimming cost V 5 bases and J 4 bases, with 14 bases left between them. CDR3 nucleotides: TGTGCCAGCAGCCTCATGCTTCTCGGCACTGAAGCTTTCTTT. Translated, it gives CASSLMLLGTEAFF.

This chain links TRBV12-3 or TRBV12-4 with TRBJ1-5; tentatively, D is TRBD1 (5 bases). The CDR3 covers 12 residues. Trimming cost V 6 bases and J 7 bases, with 10 bases left between them. CDR3 amino acids: CASSPGAQPQHF. In nucleotides, the CDR3 is TGTGCCAGCAGCCCTGGGGCCCAGCCCCAGCATTTT.

V and J are TRBV2 and TRBJ2-1; TRBD2 agrees at 10 bases. Germline assignment: CDR1 SNHLY and CDR2 FYNNEI. CDR3 size: 14 residues. With 10 bases clipped from V and 3 bases from J, the junction kept 6 bases outside the gene matches. The CDR3 region has the DNA TGTGCCACTCAGCGGGAGGGCCTCTACAATGAGCAGTTCTTC. It is translated as CATQREGLYNEQFF.

J is TRBJ1-1 and V is TRBV15, with D possibly matching TRBD1 (5 bases). The CDR3 contains 16 residues. Germline CDR1 is LNHNV and CDR2 is YYDKDF (reference sequence). Trimming left V 0 bases short and J 4 bases short, with 15 bases between. CDR3 sequence reads: CATSRDPAGSVTEAFF. The CDR3 bases are TGTGCCACCAGCAGAGATCCAGCAGGGTCGGTCACTGAAGCTTTCTTT.

The gene calls are TRBV10-3 and TRBJ2-7; 11 positions match TRBD1. Germline assignment: CDR1 ENHRY and CDR2 SYGVKD. Trimming at V came to 2 bases and at J to 4 bases, leaving 19 bases not matched to a gene. The CDR3 runs to 20 residues. CDR3 loop: CAISEPTGQGGRGGAYEQYF. The CDR3 nucleotides are TGTGCCATCAGTGAGCCAACGGGACAGGGGGGTAGGGGAGGCGCATACGAGCAGTACTTC.

The chain combines TRBV2 with TRBJ2-2; no firm D call. This CDR3 region has 13 residues. Between the trimmed V and J ends, which lost 4 bases and 4 bases, there was a span of 7 bases. CDR1 and CDR2 from the germline V gene are SNHLY and FYNNEI. The CDR3 DNA follows: TGTGCCAGCAGTGCAGTTTTCACCGGGGAGCTGTTTTTT. Residues: CASSAVFTGELFF.

This chain joins TRBV20-1 and TRBJ1-1, with a weak D call TRBD1 (5 bases). V was shortened by 5 bases and J by 5 bases, with 9 bases between the two germline ends. This CDR3 has 11 amino acids. From germline, CDR1 is DFQATT and CDR2 SNEGSKA (reference sequence). The CDR3 is CSAEGVTEAFF. CDR3 DNA: TGCAGTGCTGAAGGGGTGACTGAAGCTTTCTTT.

The rearrangement uses TRBV4-3 and TRBJ2-6; 8 bases agree with TRBD1. This CDR3 region has 17 residues. Germline V gives CDR1 LGHNA, CDR2 YSLEER. With 1 base clipped from V and 3 bases from J, the junction kept 5 bases outside the gene matches. The CDR3 coding sequence is TGCGCCAGCAGCCAAGGGACAGGGTTCAGTGGGGCCAACGTCCTGACTTTC. It specifies CASSQGTGFSGANVLTF.

The chain joins TRBV12-3 or TRBV12-4 to TRBJ1-2; D perhaps matches TRBD1 (6 bases). V was pared by 4 bases and J by 8 bases, with 11 bases between. CDR3 length equals 12 residues. CDR3 loop: CASSSQGQGYTF. CDR3 DNA sequence: TGTGCCAGCAGTTCACAGGGACAAGGCTACACCTTC.

The chain joins TRBV21-1 to TRBJ1-2. TRBV21-1 constitutes a pseudogene. The CDR3 runs to 13 residues. The CDR3 loop is CASSKWGDYGYTF. The CDR3 DNA follows: TGTGCCAGCAGCAAATGGGGGGACTATGGCTACACCTTC.

This rearrangement joins TRBV15 to TRBJ2-5; perhaps TRBD1 as D (6 bases). Germline values: CDR1 LNHNV, CDR2 YYDKDF (reference sequence). The V and J ends lost 5 bases and 2 bases respectively, with 15 bases between them. The CDR3 is 15 residues long. Written as DNA, the CDR3 is TGTGCCACCAGCGCGTTAACAGGGAAACAAGAGACCCAGTACTTC. It codes for CATSALTGKQETQYF.

The chain joins TRBV5-6 to TRBJ1-5; weak D call: TRBD1 (6 bases). Germline loops: CDR1 SGHDT, CDR2 YYEEEE. Deletions cut 1 base from V and 0 bases from J, with 14 bases between. CDR3 length: 17 amino acids. The CDR3 DNA sequence: TGTGCCAGCAGCTTGTATGTGACAGGCTATAGCAATCAGCCCCAGCATTTT. Amino acids: CASSLYVTGYSNQPQHF.

The chain recombines TRBV9 with TRBJ1-4; no firm D call. V was shortened by 4 bases and J by 2 bases, with 12 bases between the two germline ends. The CDR3 loop spans 15 amino acids. The germline V gene has CDR1 SGDLS and CDR2 YYNGEE. The CDR3, as DNA: TGTGCCAGCAGCCCGGACGGGGTCACTAATGAAAAACTGTTTTTT. Protein product: CASSPDGVTNEKLFF.

The V gene is TRBV4-3, the J gene TRBJ2-1, with 10 bases matching TRBD2. Germline V gene sequence: CDR1 LGHNA, CDR2 YSLEER. V shed 4 bases and J 7 bases; nucleotides not matched to a gene: 10. This CDR3 spans 16 amino acids. The CDR3 DNA sequence: TGCGCCAGCAGCCGAGAGCTAGCGGGAGTTCGGAATGAGCAGTTCTTC. This gives the protein CASSRELAGVRNEQFF.

The chain is built from TRBV19 and TRBJ1-6, with D maybe TRBD1 (5 bases). Germline CDR1 reads LNHDA; CDR2 reads SQIVND (reference sequence). V lost 7 bases and J lost 6, with 10 bases in between. The CDR3 has 13 amino acids. The CDR3 DNA reads TGTGCCAGTAAAGGGGAGGTTAATTCACCCCTCCACTTT. It specifies CASKGEVNSPLHF.

This chain joins TRBV4-1 and TRBJ2-7, with 10 bases identical to TRBD2. Germline V gives CDR1 MGHRA, CDR2 YSYEKL. The V gene end was trimmed by 4 bases and the J gene end by 9 bases; junction bases not matched to a gene: 9. This CDR3 comprises 14 residues. CDR3 amino acids: CASSPLPAGGRQYF. CDR3 sequence (DNA): TGCGCCAGCAGCCCGTTGCCAGCGGGAGGGCGGCAGTACTTC.

The chain uses TRBV20-1 and TRBJ2-7; D not certain. Trimming took off 1 base at V and 10 bases at J, with 11 bases between the two ends. There are 11 residues in the CDR3. The germline gives CDR1 DFQATT, CDR2 SNEGSKA (reference sequence). CDR3 sequence (DNA): TGCAGTGCTAGAGGCAGGCACCATCAGTACTTC. Encoded protein: CSARGRHHQYF.